This T cell receptor beta chain was recorded in a study of T-cell memory formation after mild COVID-19. Background on the study: TCR clustering was largely donor specific.

At least ten counts were recorded for this clonotype. Its matching antigen is unknown. Looked up from germline, CDR1 is LNHDA and CDR2 is SQIVND (reference sequence). Trimming took 3 bases from V and 8 from J; bases not matched to a gene: 8. The CDR3 length is 15 residues. Overall study findings and caveats: There was a balanced CD4/CD8 profile in clones contracting day 15 to 85, and later expanders leaned CD4+.

In TCRdb, the 5' RACE reads were re-called with MiXCR into one record per CDR3 protein. The data contain roughly 300,000 distinct CDR3 sequences, around 16% of them singletons. The chain employs TRBV19 and TRBJ2-1; 9 nucleotides align to TRBD2. Sample: PBMCs or a T cell subset sorted from them (not recorded which). This TCR was sampled from a man younger than 30 who had mild COVID-19 (a few samples of this study predate the infection). Cell type and time point are not known. CDR3 in amino acids: CASSIRRGGRDEQFF. CDR3 DNA sequence: TGTGCCAGTAGTATCAGGCGGGGGGGCAGGGATGAGCAGTTCTTC.